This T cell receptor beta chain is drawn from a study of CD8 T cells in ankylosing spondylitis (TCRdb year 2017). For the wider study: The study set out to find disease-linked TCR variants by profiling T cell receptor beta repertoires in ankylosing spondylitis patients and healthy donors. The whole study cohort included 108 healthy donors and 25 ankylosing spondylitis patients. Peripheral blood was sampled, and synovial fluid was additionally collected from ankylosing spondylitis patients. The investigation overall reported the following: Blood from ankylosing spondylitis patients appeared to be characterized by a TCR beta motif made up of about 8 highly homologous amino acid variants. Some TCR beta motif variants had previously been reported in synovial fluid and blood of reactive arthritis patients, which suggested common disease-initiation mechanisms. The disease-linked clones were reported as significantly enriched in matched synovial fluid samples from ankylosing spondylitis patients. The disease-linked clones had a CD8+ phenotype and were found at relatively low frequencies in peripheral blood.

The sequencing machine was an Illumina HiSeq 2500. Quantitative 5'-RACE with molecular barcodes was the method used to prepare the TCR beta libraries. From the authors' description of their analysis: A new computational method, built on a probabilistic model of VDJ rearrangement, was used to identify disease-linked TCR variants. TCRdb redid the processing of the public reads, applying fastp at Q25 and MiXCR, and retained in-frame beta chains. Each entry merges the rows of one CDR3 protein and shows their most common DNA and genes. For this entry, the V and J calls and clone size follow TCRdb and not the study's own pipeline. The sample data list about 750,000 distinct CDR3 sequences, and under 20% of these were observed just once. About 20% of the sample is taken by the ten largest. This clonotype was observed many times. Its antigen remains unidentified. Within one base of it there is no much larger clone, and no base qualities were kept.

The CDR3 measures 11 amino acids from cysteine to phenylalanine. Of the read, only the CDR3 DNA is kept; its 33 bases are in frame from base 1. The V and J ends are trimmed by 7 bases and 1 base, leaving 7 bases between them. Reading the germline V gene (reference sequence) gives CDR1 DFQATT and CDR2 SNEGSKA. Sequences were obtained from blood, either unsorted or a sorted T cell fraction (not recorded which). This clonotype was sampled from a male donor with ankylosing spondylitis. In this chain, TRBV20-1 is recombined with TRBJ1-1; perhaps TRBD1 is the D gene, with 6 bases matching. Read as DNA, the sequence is TGCAGTGGGGGGCGGAACACTGAAGCTTTCTTT. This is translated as CSGGRNTEAFF.